In this sample, the clone carrying this T cell receptor (beta chain) turned up a few times. This CDR3 spans 14 amino acids. Trimming took 1 base from V and 10 from J, leaving 14 bases between them. Per the germline V gene, CDR1 is LGHNA and CDR2 is YSLEER. This sample is part of a study of T cells after yellow fever vaccination. TCRdb reprocessed the 5' RACE reads with MiXCR, giving one entry per CDR3 protein. The sample lists a few hundred thousand distinct CDR3 sequences, about 3.5% occurring once. This material consisted of PBMCs, taken on the day of the yellow fever booster vaccination. The origin of this receptor is a man younger than 30 who received the YFV17D yellow fever vaccine. This chain uses TRBV4-3 with TRBJ2-1; D gene unclear. The CDR3 is CASSQVRTRGEQFF. The CDR3 DNA follows: TGCGCCAGCAGCCAAGTAAGGACGCGAGGCGAGCAGTTCTTC.